Presented here are 26 T cell receptor beta chains from one specimen sequenced in a study of blood T cell repertoires in COVID-19. TCRdb's copy holds only in-frame clones and misses some; the assay was immunoSEQ multiplex PCR. Seen here are approximately 76,000 clones, over 70% observed once, and the top ten hold less than 40%. The sequenced material came from peripheral blood. The receptors stem from a woman in her 70s with acute or convalescent COVID-19.

This chain connects TRBV28 to TRBJ1-2, with D unclear. Germline V lookup: CDR1 MDHEN, CDR2 SYDVKM. The ends were cut back, 4 bases at V and 8 bases at J, with 11 bases in the middle. The CDR3 extends over 12 amino acids. CDR3 nucleotide sequence: TGTGCCAGCAGTTCGGCCGCCGGGGGCTACACCTTC. It is translated as CASSSAAGGYTF.

The gene calls are TRBV11-2 and TRBJ1-6; TRBD1 agrees at 8 bases. The V segment lost 4 bases and the J segment 7 bases; nucleotides outside the gene matches: 6. In germline, CDR1 is SGHAT, CDR2 FQNNGV. The CDR3 totals 15 residues. The CDR3, as DNA: TGTGCCAGCAGCTCCCGGACAGGGACAAATTCACCCCTCCACTTT. As protein: CASSSRTGTNSPLHF. Full variable domain (outside the CDR3, taken from reference TRBV11-2 and TRBJ1-6): EAGVAQSPRYKIIEKRQSVAFWCNPISGHATLYWYQQILGQGPKLLIQFQNNGVVDDSQLPKDRFSAERLKGVDSTLKIQPAKLEDSAVYLCASSSRTGTNSPLHFGNGTRLTVT.

This chain joins TRBV7-8 and TRBJ2-7; 12 nucleotides match TRBD2. CDR1 and CDR2 from the germline V gene are SGHVS and FQNEAQ. The CDR3 is made up of 15 amino acids. V lost 5 bases, J lost 6 bases, and 8 bases stayed unmatched. In DNA, the CDR3 is TGTGCCAGCAGCACCCAGACTAGCGGGAGAGGCGAGCAGTACTTC. Translating it yields CASSTQTSGRGEQYF.

The chain joins TRBV10-3 to TRBJ1-1, with D tentatively TRBD1 (5 bases). V lost 4 bases and J 1 base, leaving 7 bases between the germline ends. The germline gives CDR1 ENHRY, CDR2 SYGVKD. The CDR3 sequence is 13 residues long. The DNA for the CDR3 is TGTGCCATCAGTGGACAGCAGAACACTGAAGCTTTCTTT. Translation gives CAISGQQNTEAFF.

V gene TRBV7-2 combines with J gene TRBJ2-1; D ambiguous. Germline CDR1 reads SGHTA; CDR2 reads FQGNSA. This CDR3 comprises 16 residues. Trimming left V 4 bases short and J 0 bases short, with 13 bases between. CDR3 coding DNA: TGTGCCAGCAGCTCCGTCCCCACCAGCTCCTACAATGAGCAGTTCTTC. This codes for CASSSVPTSSYNEQFF.

V and J are TRBV11-2 and TRBJ1-1; D uncertain. The CDR3 spans 13 residues. Looked up from germline, CDR1 is SGHAT and CDR2 is FQNNGV. The V end was cut by 5 bases, the J end by 1 base, with 8 bases between. The CDR3 region has the DNA TGTGCCAGCAGCCCCCGGGGGAACACTGAAGCTTTCTTT. This gives the protein CASSPRGNTEAFF.

The chain has TRBV19 and TRBJ2-1, with 8 bases matching TRBD2. There are 16 residues in the CDR3. Germline V lookup: CDR1 LNHDA, CDR2 SQIVND (reference sequence). With 4 bases clipped from V and 3 bases from J, the junction kept 8 bases outside the gene matches. The CDR3, as DNA: TGTGCCAGTAGTACGTCTCCGAGCGGGAGCTACAATGAGCAGTTCTTC. As protein: CASSTSPSGSYNEQFF. Variable domain in full (rest from reference TRBV19 and TRBJ2-1): DGGITQSPKYLFRKEGQNVTLSCEQNLNHDAMYWYRQDPGQGLRLIYYSQIVNDFQKGDIAEGYSVSREKKESFPLTVTSAQKNPTAFYLCASSTSPSGSYNEQFFGPGTRLTVL.

This clone has just a few counts. Germline is not matched at one junction end, which may reflect a read error. The CDR3 here is CASSFLLAGPRHF. The CDR3 coding sequence is TGTGCCAGCAGCTTCTTACTCGCGGGACCACGCCACTTC. The chain is built from TRBV2 and TRBJ2-7; possibly TRBD2 for D (6 bases). CDR1 and CDR2 from the germline V gene are SNHLY and FYNNEI. The CDR3 runs to 13 residues. The variable domain in full, completed from reference TRBV2 and TRBJ2-7, reads EPEVTQTPSHQVTQMGQEVILRCVPISNHLYFYWYRQILGQKVEFLVSFYNNEISEKSEIFDDQFSVERPDGSNFTLKIRSTKLEDSAMYFCASSFLLAGPRHFGPGTRLTVT.

The genes are TRBV5-1 and TRBJ2-3, with 8 positions matching TRBD2. From germline, CDR1 is SGHRS and CDR2 YFSETQ. The CDR3 consists of 16 residues. J was trimmed by 6 bases and V by 3 bases; bases with no gene match: 12. CDR3 in amino acids: CASSWVRSGIMDTQYF. CDR3 sequence (DNA): TGCGCCAGCAGCTGGGTACGTAGCGGGATAATGGATACGCAGTATTTT.

The V gene is TRBV27, the J gene TRBJ1-3; unclear D gene. The CDR3 is 16 residues long. CDR1 MNHEY and CDR2 SMNVEV come from the germline V gene (reference sequence). The V and J ends lost 0 bases and 1 base respectively, with 10 bases between them. For the CDR3, the DNA is TGTGCCAGCAGTTTATCGTTGCCGGGGTCTGGAAACACCATATATTTT. Its protein is CASSLSLPGSGNTIYF.

The chain joins TRBV29-1 to TRBJ1-5, with 8 bases aligning to TRBD1. The CDR3 sequence is 15 residues long. Per germline, CDR1 SQVTM and CDR2 ANQGSEA. V was pared by 7 bases and J by 3 bases, with 11 bases of the junction left unmatched. This chain's CDR3 is CSAGWGTGTNQPQHF. The CDR3 nucleotides are TGCAGCGCCGGGTGGGGGACAGGTACCAATCAGCCCCAGCATTTT.

This clone was observed a few times. The chain joins TRBV28 to TRBJ1-1; a possible D gene is TRBD1 (5 bases). CDR1 MDHEN and CDR2 SYDVKM come from the germline V gene. V dropped 8 bases and J dropped 8 bases, with 18 bases sitting between them. The CDR3 totals 13 residues. This CDR3 reads CASGEGTRPEAFF. The CDR3 region has the DNA TGTGCCAGCGGGGAAGGGACTCGCCCCGAAGCTTTCTTT.

This clone was seen only a few times. The chain uses TRBV2 and TRBJ2-1; 9 nucleotides match TRBD1. The CDR3 runs to 18 residues. After removal of 3 bases from V and 6 bases from J, the junction contained 15 bases not matched to a gene. Germline V CDR1 and CDR2: SNHLY, FYNNEI. The DNA of the CDR3 is TGTGCCAGCAGTGAGACCATACAGGGGGCGCTTGGGTCCAATGAGCAGTTCTTC. Protein product: CASSETIQGALGSNEQFF.

The chain links TRBV6-5 to TRBJ2-7; possibly TRBD2 for D (5 bases). Germline V lookup: CDR1 MNHEY, CDR2 SVGAGI. Trimming removed 2 bases at V and 3 bases at J, with 8 bases between. This CDR3 contains 13 residues. The CDR3 DNA reads as TGTGCCAGCAGTTACGGACTCCTCTACGAGCAGTACTTC. This gives the protein CASSYGLLYEQYF.

This rearrangement joins TRBV7-8 to TRBJ1-5; possible D gene TRBD1, 5 bases. The germline V gene has CDR1 SGHVS and CDR2 FQNEAQ. This CDR3 has 15 residues. The V and J ends lost 1 base and 2 bases respectively, with 9 bases between them. In DNA, the CDR3 is TGTGCCAGCAGCTTAGATATGGGGCGCAATCAGCCCCAGCATTTT. Protein product: CASSLDMGRNQPQHF.

This clone was seen only a few times. This CDR3 is CASSLDETTGELFF. The CDR3 DNA reads TGTGCCAGCAGCCTGGACGAAACTACCGGGGAGCTGTTTTTT. The chain has TRBV5-8 and TRBJ2-2; D is uncertain. Per germline, CDR1 SGHTS and CDR2 YDEGEE. The length of the CDR3 is 14 residues. Trimming took 4 bases from V and 5 from J, leaving 12 bases between them.

The V gene is TRBV6-6, the J gene TRBJ2-7; maybe TRBD1 (6 bases). CDR1 is MNHNY and CDR2 is SVGAGI in the germline V gene (reference sequence). The CDR3 spans 16 residues. Trimming left V 5 bases short and J 1 base short, with 18 bases between. CDR3 nucleotides: TGTGCCAGCAGTCCCTCGGGCAGGGGTCCTTCCTACGAGCAGTACTTC. Translation gives CASSPSGRGPSYEQYF.

By sample fraction, this clone is medium-sized (0.01 to 0.1%). This chain links TRBV24-1 with TRBJ2-1, with a tentative D call TRBD1 (5 bases). This CDR3 comprises 12 residues. CDR1 is KGHDR, CDR2 SFDVKD, per germline. Trimming pared 5 bases from V and 5 bases from J, leaving 6 bases between. The CDR3 region is CATSVGDNEQFF. The CDR3 bases are TGTGCCACCAGTGTAGGGGACAATGAGCAGTTCTTC.

J is TRBJ1-3 and V is TRBV9, with D possibly being TRBD1 (6 bases). The CDR3 is 14 residues long. In germline, CDR1 is SGDLS, CDR2 YYNGEE. Trimming shortened V by 8 bases and J by 4 bases, and 16 bases separated the two germline ends. CDR3 sequence (DNA): TGTGCCAGTGCGACAGGCCCATTCGGAAACACCATATATTTT. It yields the protein CASATGPFGNTIYF.

The chain joins TRBV5-4 to TRBJ2-1; 10 bases line up with TRBD2. Looked up from germline, CDR1 is SGHNT and CDR2 is YYREEE (reference sequence). J gave up 4 bases and V 4 bases, and 11 bases lay outside the gene matches. The CDR3 has 17 amino acids. The CDR3 nucleotides read TGTGCCAGCAGCGAGGGGGTCCGGACTAGCGGATACAATGAGCAGTTCTTC. Amino acids: CASSEGVRTSGYNEQFF.

The genes are TRBV3-1 (or the pseudogene TRBV3-2) and TRBJ2-6; possibly TRBD2 for D (5 bases). From germline, CDR1 is LGHDT and CDR2 YNNKEL (reference sequence). V shed 2 bases and J shed 4 bases, with 9 bases lying between them. CDR3 length: 15 amino acids. Here the CDR3 DNA reads TGTGCCAGCAGCCAATCGGGATCCGGGGCCAACGTCCTGACTTTC. Translating it yields CASSQSGSGANVLTF.

The rearrangement uses TRBV19 and TRBJ1-1, with D perhaps matching TRBD1 (6 bases). The CDR3 consists of 16 residues. Germline CDR1 and CDR2: LNHDA and SQIVND (reference sequence). V lost 9 bases, J lost 7 bases, and 27 bases lay in between. The CDR3 coding sequence is TGTGCCAGCACCCGTATGGGGCCGACGGGGGGGCATGAAGCTTTCTTT. It encodes CASTRMGPTGGHEAFF.

This sequence joins TRBV19 and TRBJ1-2; 8 bases match TRBD1. Germline CDR1 and CDR2: LNHDA and SQIVND (reference sequence). Trimming at V came to 3 bases and at J to 8 bases, leaving 5 bases not matched to a gene. The CDR3 runs 13 residues. The CDR3: CASSIRGPKGYTF. The CDR3 DNA reads as TGTGCCAGTAGTATCAGGGGGCCTAAAGGCTACACCTTC.

This clone showed up just once. The CDR3 DNA sequence: TGTGCCAGCAGTTACACAGGGAGGGACACTGAAGCTTTCTTT. It specifies CASSYTGRDTEAFF. The J gene is TRBJ1-1, the V gene TRBV6-5, with a possible D match to TRBD1 (6 bases). The V gene lost 2 bases and the J gene lost 3 bases, with 10 bases spanning the gap. The CDR3 is made up of 14 amino acids. Germline CDR1 is MNHEY and CDR2 is SVGAGI.

V and J are TRBV7-9 and TRBJ2-3; D perhaps matches TRBD2 (5 bases). The CDR3 sequence is 15 residues long. Per the germline V gene, CDR1 is SEHNR and CDR2 is FQNEAQ (reference sequence). V lost 5 bases and J lost 0, with 12 bases in between. CDR3 in DNA: TGTGCCAGCAGCGCACCCGGGATAAGCACAGATACGCAGTATTTT. As protein: CASSAPGISTDTQYF.

The V and J genes are TRBV3-1 (or the pseudogene TRBV3-2) and TRBJ2-1, with D perhaps matching TRBD1 (6 bases). The CDR3 has 13 amino acids. V was pared by 4 bases and J by 4 bases, with 8 bases between. CDR1 is LGHDT and CDR2 is YNNKEL in the germline V gene (reference sequence). The chain's CDR3 is CASSPTGYNEQFF. The CDR3 bases are TGTGCCAGCAGCCCAACAGGGTACAATGAGCAGTTCTTC.